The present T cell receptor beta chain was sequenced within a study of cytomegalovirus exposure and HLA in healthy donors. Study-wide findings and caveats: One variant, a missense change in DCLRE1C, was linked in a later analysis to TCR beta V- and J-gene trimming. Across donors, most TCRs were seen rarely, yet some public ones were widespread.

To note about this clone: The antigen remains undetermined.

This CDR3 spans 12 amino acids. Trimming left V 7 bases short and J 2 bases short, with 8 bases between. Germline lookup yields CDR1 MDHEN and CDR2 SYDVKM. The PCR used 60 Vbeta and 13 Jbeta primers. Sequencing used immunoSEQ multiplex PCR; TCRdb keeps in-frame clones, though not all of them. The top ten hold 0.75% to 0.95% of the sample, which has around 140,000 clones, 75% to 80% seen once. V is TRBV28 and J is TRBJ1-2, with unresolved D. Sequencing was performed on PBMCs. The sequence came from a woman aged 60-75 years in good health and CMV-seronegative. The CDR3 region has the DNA TGTGCCAGCAAGGAGAGCAACTATGGCTACACCTTC. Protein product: CASKESNYGYTF.